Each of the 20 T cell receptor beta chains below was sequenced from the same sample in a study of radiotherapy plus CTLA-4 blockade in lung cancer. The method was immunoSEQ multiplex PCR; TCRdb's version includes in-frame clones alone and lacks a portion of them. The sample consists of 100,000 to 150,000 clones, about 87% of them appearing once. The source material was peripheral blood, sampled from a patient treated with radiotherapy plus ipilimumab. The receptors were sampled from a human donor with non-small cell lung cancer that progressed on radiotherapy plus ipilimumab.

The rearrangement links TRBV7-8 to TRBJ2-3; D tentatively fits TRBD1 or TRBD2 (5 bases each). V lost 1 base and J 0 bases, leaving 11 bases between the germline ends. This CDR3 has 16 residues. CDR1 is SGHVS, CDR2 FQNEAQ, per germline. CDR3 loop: CASSLVGPPSTDTQYF. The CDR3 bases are TGTGCCAGCAGCTTAGTGGGACCTCCTAGCACAGATACGCAGTATTTT. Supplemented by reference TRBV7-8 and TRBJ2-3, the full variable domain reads GAGVSQSPRYKVAKRGQDVALRCDPISGHVSLFWYQQALGQGPEFLTYFQNEAQLDKSGLPSDRFFAERPEGSVSTLKIQRTQQEDSAVYLCASSLVGPPSTDTQYFGPGTRLTVL.

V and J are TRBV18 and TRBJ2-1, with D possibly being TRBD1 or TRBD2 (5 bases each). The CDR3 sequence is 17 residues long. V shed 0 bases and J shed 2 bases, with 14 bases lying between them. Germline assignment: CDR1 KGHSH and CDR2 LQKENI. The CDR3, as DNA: TGTGCCAGCTCACCACCGGTAAGGGACGGGCCCTACAATGAGCAGTTCTTC. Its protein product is CASSPPVRDGPYNEQFF.

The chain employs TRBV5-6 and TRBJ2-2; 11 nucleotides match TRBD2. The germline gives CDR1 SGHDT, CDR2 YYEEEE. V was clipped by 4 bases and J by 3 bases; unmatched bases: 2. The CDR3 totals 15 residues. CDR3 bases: TGTGCCAGCAGCCTTAGCGGGAGGGACACCGGGGAGCTGTTTTTT. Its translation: CASSLSGRDTGELFF.

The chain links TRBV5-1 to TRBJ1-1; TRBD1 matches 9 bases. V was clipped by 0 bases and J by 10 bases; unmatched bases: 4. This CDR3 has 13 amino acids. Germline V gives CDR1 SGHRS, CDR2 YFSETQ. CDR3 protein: CASSLGQGETAFF. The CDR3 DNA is TGCGCCAGCAGCTTGGGACAGGGGGAGACAGCTTTCTTT. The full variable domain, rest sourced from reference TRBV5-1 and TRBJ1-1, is KAGVTQTPRYLIKTRGQQVTLSCSPISGHRSVSWYQQTPGQGLQFLFEYFSETQRNKGNFPGRFSGRQFSNSRSEMNVSTLELGDSALYLCASSLGQGETAFFGQGTRLTVV.

The CDR3 region is CASSYRGTNTEAFF. The DNA of the CDR3 is TGTGCCAGTAGTTACAGGGGCACAAACACTGAAGCTTTCTTT. The chain is built from TRBV19 and TRBJ1-1; 7 bases are a match to TRBD1. The CDR3 spans 14 residues. The germline CDR1 and CDR2 sequences are LNHDA and SQIVND (reference sequence). The V gene end was trimmed by 5 bases and the J gene end by 2 bases; junction bases not matched to a gene: 5.

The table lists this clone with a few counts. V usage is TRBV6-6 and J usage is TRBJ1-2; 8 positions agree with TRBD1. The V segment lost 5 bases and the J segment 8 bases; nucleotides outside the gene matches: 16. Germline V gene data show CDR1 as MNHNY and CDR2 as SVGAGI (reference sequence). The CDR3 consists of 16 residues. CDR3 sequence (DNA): TGTGCCAGCAGTAAAATGGAAGGACAGGGTATCTACGGCTACACCTTC. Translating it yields CASSKMEGQGIYGYTF.

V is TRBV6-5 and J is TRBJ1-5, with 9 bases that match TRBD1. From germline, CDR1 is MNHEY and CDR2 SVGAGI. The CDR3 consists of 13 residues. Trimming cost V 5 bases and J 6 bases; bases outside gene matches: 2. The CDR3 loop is CASSETGGQPQHF. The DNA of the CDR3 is TGTGCCAGCAGTGAGACAGGGGGTCAGCCCCAGCATTTT.

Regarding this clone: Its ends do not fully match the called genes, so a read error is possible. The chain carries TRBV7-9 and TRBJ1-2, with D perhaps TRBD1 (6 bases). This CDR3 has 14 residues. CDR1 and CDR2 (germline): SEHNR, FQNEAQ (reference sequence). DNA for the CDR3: TGTGCCAGCAGCGTTCAGGGGCCTTTCTATGGCCACACCTTC. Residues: CASSVQGPFYGHTF.

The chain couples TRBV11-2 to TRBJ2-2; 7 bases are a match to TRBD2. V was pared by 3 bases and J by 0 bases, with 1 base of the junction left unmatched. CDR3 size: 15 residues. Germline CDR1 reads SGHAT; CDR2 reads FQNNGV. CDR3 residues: CASSLRGSNTGELFF. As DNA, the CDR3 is TGTGCCAGCAGCTTGCGGGGGTCGAACACCGGGGAGCTGTTTTTT.

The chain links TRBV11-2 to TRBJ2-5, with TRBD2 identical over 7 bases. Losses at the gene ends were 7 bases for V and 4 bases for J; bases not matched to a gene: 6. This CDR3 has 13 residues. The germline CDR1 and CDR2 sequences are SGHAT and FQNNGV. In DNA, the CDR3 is TGTGCCAGCACCCCGACTAGCCCAGAGACCCAGTACTTC. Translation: CASTPTSPETQYF.

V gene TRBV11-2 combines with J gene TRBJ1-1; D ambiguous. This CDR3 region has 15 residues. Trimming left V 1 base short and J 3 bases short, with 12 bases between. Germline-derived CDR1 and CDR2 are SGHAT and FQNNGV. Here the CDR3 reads CASSLVRGKYTEAFF. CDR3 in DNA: TGTGCCAGCAGCTTAGTACGGGGAAAGTACACTGAAGCTTTCTTT.

The CDR3 nucleotides read TGCGCCAGCAGCCTTGATCAACCCGGCACAGATACGCAGTATTTT. It translates to CASSLDQPGTDTQYF. The chain has TRBV5-1 and TRBJ2-3; D not resolved. V lost 4 bases and J lost 1, with 13 bases in between. Germline V lookup: CDR1 SGHRS, CDR2 YFSETQ. The CDR3 consists of 15 residues.

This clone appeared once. The CDR3 loop reads CASSQGDTQYF. CDR3 bases: TGCGCCAGCTCCCAAGGGGATACGCAGTATTTT. This chain connects TRBV5-1 to TRBJ2-3; D is unclear. Germline V gives CDR1 SGHRS, CDR2 YFSETQ. V lost 7 bases and J 6 bases, leaving 9 bases between the germline ends. The CDR3 sequence is 11 residues long. Drawing the rest from reference TRBV5-1 and TRBJ2-3, the complete variable domain is KAGVTQTPRYLIKTRGQQVTLSCSPISGHRSVSWYQQTPGQGLQFLFEYFSETQRNKGNFPGRFSGRQFSNSRSEMNVSTLELGDSALYLCASSQGDTQYFGPGTRLTVL.

CDR3 loop: CASSPLSSGRAYEQYF. The CDR3 DNA reads TGTGCCAGCTCACCACTATCCAGCGGGAGGGCCTACGAGCAGTACTTC. The V gene is TRBV18, the J gene TRBJ2-7, with 10 bases identical to TRBD2. The CDR3 is 16 residues long. Germline V CDR1 and CDR2: KGHSH, LQKENI. The trim removed 1 base at V and 2 bases at J, leaving 5 bases unmatched.

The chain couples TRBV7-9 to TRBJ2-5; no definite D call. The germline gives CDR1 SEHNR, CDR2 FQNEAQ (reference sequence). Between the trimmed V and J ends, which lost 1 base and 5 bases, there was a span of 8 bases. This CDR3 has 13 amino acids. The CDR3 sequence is CASSLVGSETQYF. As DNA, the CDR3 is TGTGCCAGCAGCTTAGTTGGCTCGGAGACCCAGTACTTC.

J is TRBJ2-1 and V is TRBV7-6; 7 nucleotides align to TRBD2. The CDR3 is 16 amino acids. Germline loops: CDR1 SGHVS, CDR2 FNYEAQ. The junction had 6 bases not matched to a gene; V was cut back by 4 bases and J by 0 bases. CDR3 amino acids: CASSYAGGSSYNEQFF. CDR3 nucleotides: TGTGCCAGCAGCTACGCCGGGGGGAGCTCCTACAATGAGCAGTTCTTC.

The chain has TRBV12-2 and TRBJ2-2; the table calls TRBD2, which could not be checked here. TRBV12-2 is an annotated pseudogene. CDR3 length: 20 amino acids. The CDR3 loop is CASRPHHRRARLLRSGELFF. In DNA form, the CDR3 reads TGTGCAAGTCGCCCCCACCACCGGCGGGCCCGTCTTCTTAGGTCCGGGGAGCTGTTTTTT.

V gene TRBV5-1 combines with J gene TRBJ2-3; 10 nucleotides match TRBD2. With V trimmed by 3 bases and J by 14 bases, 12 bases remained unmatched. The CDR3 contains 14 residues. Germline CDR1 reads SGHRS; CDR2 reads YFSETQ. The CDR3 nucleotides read TGCGCCAGCAGCTCGTCTAGCGGGAGCAACAGAAGGTATTTT. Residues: CASSSSSGSNRRYF.

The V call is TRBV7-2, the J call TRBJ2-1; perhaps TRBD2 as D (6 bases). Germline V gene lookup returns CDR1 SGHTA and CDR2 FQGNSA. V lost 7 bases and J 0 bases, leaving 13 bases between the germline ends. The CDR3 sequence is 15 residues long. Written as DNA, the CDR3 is TGTGCCAGCACCGTAGACGGGAGCTCCTACAATGAGCAGTTCTTC. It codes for CASTVDGSSYNEQFF.

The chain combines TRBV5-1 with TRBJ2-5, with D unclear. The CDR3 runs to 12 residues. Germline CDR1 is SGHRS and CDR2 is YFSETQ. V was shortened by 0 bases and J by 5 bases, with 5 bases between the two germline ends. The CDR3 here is CASSLDAETQYF. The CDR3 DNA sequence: TGCGCCAGCAGCTTGGATGCGGAGACCCAGTACTTC.